The T cell receptor beta chain described here comes from a study of cytomegalovirus exposure and HLA in healthy donors. Study outcomes and limitations: Most likely, a cluster of highly shared sequence variants arose as a sequencing artifact. A few chains tied to CMV proved CMV antigen-specific in vitro. There were 150 or so TCR beta chains listed as cytomegalovirus-associated.

V lost 4 bases to trimming and J lost 5 bases; unmatched junction nucleotides: 9. CDR1 and CDR2 from the germline V gene are SGDLS and YYNGEE. The CDR3 extends over 14 amino acids. The PCR used 60 Vbeta and 13 Jbeta primers. Methods used by the authors: In a later analysis, the count reached some 83 million unique TCR beta chains, with roughly 9.9 million shared. This table comes from immunoSEQ multiplex PCR, and its TCRdb copy is limited to in-frame clones, with some not included. The DNA was the basis for D and trimming; V, J and clone size are from that table. The top ten clones hold roughly 3.7% of a sample with more than 80,000 clones, less than 80% of them seen once. To note about this clone: Its antigen is unidentified.

The chain links TRBV9 to TRBJ2-7, with TRBD2 identical over 7 bases. The sequencing input was PBMCs. The sequence was obtained from a man aged 55 to 70 in good health and CMV-seronegative. As DNA, the CDR3 is TGTGCCAGCAGCCCCATGAGCGGGGCGAACGAGCAGTACTTC. Amino acids: CASSPMSGANEQYF.